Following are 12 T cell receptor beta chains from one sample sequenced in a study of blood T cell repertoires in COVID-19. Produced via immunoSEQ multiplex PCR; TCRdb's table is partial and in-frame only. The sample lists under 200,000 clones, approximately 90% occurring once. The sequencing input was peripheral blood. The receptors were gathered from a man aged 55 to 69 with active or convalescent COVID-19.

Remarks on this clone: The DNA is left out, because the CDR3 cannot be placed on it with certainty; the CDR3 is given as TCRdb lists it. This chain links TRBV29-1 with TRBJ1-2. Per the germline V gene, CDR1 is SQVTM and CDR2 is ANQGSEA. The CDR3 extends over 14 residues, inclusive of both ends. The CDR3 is CSAGPAAALSGYTF.

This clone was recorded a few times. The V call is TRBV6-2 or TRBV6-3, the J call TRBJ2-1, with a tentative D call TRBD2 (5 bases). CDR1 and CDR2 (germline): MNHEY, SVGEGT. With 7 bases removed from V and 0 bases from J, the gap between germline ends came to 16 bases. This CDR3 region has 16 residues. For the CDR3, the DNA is TGTGCCAGCACCCCACTGGGAGATAGCTCCTACAATGAGCAGTTCTTC. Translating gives CASTPLGDSSYNEQFF.

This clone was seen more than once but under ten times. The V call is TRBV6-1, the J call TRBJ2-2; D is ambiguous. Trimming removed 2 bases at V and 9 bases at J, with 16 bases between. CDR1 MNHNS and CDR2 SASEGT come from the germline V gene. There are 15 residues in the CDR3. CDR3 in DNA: TGTGCCAGCAGTGAATTCGTGACTTCCGTCCGGGAGCTGTTTTTT. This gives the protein CASSEFVTSVRELFF.

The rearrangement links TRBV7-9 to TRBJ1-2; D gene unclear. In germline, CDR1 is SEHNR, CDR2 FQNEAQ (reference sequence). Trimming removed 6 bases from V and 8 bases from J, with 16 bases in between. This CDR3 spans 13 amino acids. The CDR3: CASRLQGVGGYTF. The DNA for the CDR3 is TGTGCCAGCAGACTCCAAGGAGTAGGAGGCTACACCTTC.

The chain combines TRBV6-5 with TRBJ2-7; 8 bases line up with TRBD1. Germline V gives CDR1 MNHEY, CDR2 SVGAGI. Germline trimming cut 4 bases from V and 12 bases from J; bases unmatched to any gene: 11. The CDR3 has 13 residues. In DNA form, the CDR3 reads TGTGCCAGCAGTTCGGGACAGGCACGTTCACCGTACTTC. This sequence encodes CASSSGQARSPYF.

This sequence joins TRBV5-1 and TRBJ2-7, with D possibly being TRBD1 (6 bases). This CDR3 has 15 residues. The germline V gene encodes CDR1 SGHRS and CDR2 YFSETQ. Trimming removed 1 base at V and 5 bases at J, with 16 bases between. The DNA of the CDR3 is TGCGCCAGCAGCTTGTCTTGGGGCGCAGGGGACGAGCAGTACTTC. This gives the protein CASSLSWGAGDEQYF.

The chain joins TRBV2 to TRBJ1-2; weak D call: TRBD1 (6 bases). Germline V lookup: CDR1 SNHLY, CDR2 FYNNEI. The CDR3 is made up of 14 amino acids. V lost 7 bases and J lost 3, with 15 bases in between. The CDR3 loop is CASTSDGQHYGYTF. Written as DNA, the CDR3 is TGTGCCAGCACGTCAGACGGACAGCACTATGGCTACACCTTC.

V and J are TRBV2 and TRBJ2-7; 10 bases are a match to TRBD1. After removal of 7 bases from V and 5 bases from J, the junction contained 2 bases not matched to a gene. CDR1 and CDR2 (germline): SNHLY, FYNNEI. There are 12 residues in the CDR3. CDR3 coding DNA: TGTGCCAGCAAGGACAGGGGGGACGAGCAGTACTTC. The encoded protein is CASKDRGDEQYF.

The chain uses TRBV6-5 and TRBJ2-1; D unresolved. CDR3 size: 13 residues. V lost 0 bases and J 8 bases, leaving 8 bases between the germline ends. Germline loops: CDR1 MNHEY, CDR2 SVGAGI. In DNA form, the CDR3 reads TGTGCCAGCAGTTACTCGCTACAGTATGAGCAGTTCTTC. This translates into CASSYSLQYEQFF.

The CDR3 nucleotides read TGTGCCAGCAGCTCAACAGGGAGTCCTAGCACAGATACGCAGTATTTT. It translates to CASSSTGSPSTDTQYF. The chain combines TRBV3-1 (or the pseudogene TRBV3-2) with TRBJ2-3; tentatively, D is TRBD1 (6 bases). From germline, CDR1 is LGHDT and CDR2 YNNKEL (reference sequence). V was pared by 5 bases and J by 0 bases, with 15 bases between. The length of the CDR3 is 16 residues.

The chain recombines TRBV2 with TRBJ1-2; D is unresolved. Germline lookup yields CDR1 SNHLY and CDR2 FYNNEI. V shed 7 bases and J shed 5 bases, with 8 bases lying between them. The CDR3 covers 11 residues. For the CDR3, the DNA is TGTGCCAGCAAGACTGAGTATGGCTACACCTTC. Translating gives CASKTEYGYTF. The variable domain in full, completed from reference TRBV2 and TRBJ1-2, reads EPEVTQTPSHQVTQMGQEVILRCVPISNHLYFYWYRQILGQKVEFLVSFYNNEISEKSEIFDDQFSVERPDGSNFTLKIRSTKLEDSAMYFCASKTEYGYTFGSGTRLTVV.

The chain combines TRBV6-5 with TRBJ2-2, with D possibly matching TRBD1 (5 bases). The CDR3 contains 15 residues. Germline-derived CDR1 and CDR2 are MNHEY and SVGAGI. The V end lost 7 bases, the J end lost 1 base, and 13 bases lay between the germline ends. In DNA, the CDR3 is TGTGCCAGCACGCAGTTTGGACAGAACACCGGGGAGCTGTTTTTT. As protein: CASTQFGQNTGELFF.